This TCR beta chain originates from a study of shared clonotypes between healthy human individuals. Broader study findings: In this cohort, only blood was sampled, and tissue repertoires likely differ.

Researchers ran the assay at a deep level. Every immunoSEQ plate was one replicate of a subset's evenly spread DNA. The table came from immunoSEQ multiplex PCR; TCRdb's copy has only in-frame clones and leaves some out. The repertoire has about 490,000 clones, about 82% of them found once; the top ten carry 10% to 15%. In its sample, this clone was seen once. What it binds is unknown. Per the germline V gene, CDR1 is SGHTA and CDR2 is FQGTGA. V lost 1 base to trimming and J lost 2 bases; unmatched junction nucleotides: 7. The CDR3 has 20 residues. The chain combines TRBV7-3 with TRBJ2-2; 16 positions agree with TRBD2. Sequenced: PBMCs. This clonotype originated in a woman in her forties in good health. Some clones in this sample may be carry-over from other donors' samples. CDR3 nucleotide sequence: TGTGCCAGCAGCTTAATACCGGGACTAGCGGGAGGGCATAACACCGGGGAGCTGTTTTTT. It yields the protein CASSLIPGLAGGHNTGELFF.